This TCR beta chain originates from a study of CD8+ T cells in alopecia areata. About the research overall: The study gave treated patients oral tofacitinib at 5 to 10 mg twice daily.

The authors extracted RNA and reverse transcribed it into cDNA as the sequencing template. Clones were sequenced by immunoSEQ multiplex PCR, and TCRdb holds only the in-frame ones, with some missing. This sample yields fewer than 250,000 clones, of which around 62% are seen a single time; 0.4% to 0.55% belongs to the top ten. The CDR3 loop spans 15 amino acids. Trimming shortened V by 2 bases and J by 3 bases, and 13 bases separated the two germline ends. Germline CDR1 and CDR2: KGHSH and LQKENI. Those with alopecia areata gave lesional scalp punch biopsies and peripheral blood. The starting material was CD4+ T cells sorted from blood, obtained at week 0. The source is a human donor with alopecia areata. The gene calls are TRBV18 and TRBJ1-2; D might be TRBD1 (6 bases). The CDR3 reads CASSPGQTQHYGYTF. Here the CDR3 DNA reads TGTGCCAGCTCACCAGGACAGACGCAGCACTATGGCTACACCTTC.